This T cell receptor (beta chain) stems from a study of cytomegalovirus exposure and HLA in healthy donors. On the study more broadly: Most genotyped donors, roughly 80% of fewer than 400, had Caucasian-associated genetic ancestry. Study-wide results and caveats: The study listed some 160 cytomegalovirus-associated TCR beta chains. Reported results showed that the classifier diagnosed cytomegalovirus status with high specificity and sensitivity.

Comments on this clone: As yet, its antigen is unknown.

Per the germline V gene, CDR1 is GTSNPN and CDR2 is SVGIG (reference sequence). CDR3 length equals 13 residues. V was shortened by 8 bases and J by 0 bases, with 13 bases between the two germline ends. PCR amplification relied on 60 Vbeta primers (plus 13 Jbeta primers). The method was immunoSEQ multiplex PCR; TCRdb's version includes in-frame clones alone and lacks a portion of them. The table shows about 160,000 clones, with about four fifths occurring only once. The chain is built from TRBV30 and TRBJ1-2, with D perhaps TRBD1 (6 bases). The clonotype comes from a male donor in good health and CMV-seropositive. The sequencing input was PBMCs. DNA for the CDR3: TGTGCCCGGACACAGGGAACTAACTATGGCTACACCTTC. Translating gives CARTQGTNYGYTF.